This entry lists 7 T cell receptor beta chains sequenced from one sample in a study of cytomegalovirus exposure and HLA in healthy donors. In the PCR, 60 Vbeta and 13 Jbeta primers were used. The method was immunoSEQ multiplex PCR; TCRdb's version includes in-frame clones alone and lacks a portion of them. Altogether approximately 90,000 clones are present, 77% being singletons, with the ten largest covering under 2.5%. Sequenced material: PBMCs. Receptors originate from a boy aged 5-17 years in good health and CMV-seronegative.

The V call is TRBV10-3, the J call TRBJ1-5; the D gene is possibly TRBD1 (6 bases). This CDR3 has 17 residues. Trimming cost V 2 bases and J 0 bases, with 14 bases left between them. Germline lookup yields CDR1 ENHRY and CDR2 SYGVKD. CDR3 loop: CAISERIRGFSNQPQHF. CDR3 in DNA: TGTGCCATCAGTGAGCGGATCAGGGGTTTTAGCAATCAGCCCCAGCATTTT.

The chain joins TRBV10-2 to TRBJ2-5; TRBD2 might be the D (6 bases). The CDR3 runs 15 residues. V dropped 4 bases and J dropped 5 bases, with 17 bases sitting between them. Germline CDR1 and CDR2: WSHSY and SAAADI. The CDR3 coding sequence is TGCGCCAGCAGTGCCGGGGGAGTCGGGCGGGAGACCCAGTACTTC. Translating it yields CASSAGGVGRETQYF.

The chain is built from TRBV4-3 and TRBJ2-7; D is unclear. The CDR3 length is 14 residues. Trimming pared 2 bases from V and 4 bases from J, leaving 12 bases between. Germline V lookup: CDR1 LGHNA, CDR2 YSLEER. The CDR3 is CASSQILPPYEQYF. The CDR3, as DNA: TGCGCCAGCAGCCAAATCCTCCCTCCGTACGAGCAGTACTTC.

V gene TRBV4-1 combines with J gene TRBJ1-5; 9 bases line up with TRBD1. V dropped 3 bases and J dropped 6; count of bases not matched to a gene: 3. Looked up from germline, CDR1 is MGHRA and CDR2 is YSYEKL. The CDR3 spans 14 residues. The chain's CDR3 is CASSQDRGSQPQHF. CDR3 nucleotide sequence: TGCGCCAGCAGCCAGGACAGGGGAAGTCAGCCCCAGCATTTT.

This clone was observed once. The chain employs TRBV6-1 and TRBJ1-1; 7 bases align to TRBD1. The V gene end was trimmed by 2 bases and the J gene end by 0 bases; junction bases not matched to a gene: 3. CDR1 and CDR2 from the germline V gene are MNHNS and SASEGT. There are 15 residues in the CDR3. In DNA form, the CDR3 reads TGTGCCAGCAGTGAACCGGGACAGATGAACACTGAAGCTTTCTTT. It yields the protein CASSEPGQMNTEAFF.

The rearrangement joins TRBV6-5 to TRBJ2-7, with 7 bases lining up with TRBD1. The CDR3 is made up of 15 amino acids. V was clipped by 6 bases and J by 5 bases; unmatched bases: 13. Germline assignment: CDR1 MNHEY and CDR2 SVGAGI. CDR3 loop: CASSHRGLKANEQYF. In nucleotides, the CDR3 is TGTGCCAGCAGCCACAGGGGATTGAAGGCGAACGAGCAGTACTTC.

The CDR3 region is CASSRQGTYEQYF. CDR3 DNA: TGCGCCAGCAGCAGACAGGGAACCTACGAGCAGTACTTC. The rearrangement joins TRBV5-1 to TRBJ2-7, with 7 nucleotides matching TRBD1. The CDR3 loop spans 13 amino acids. The V gene's germline CDR1 is SGHRS and CDR2 YFSETQ. V was pared by 4 bases and J by 2 bases, with 3 bases of the junction left unmatched.